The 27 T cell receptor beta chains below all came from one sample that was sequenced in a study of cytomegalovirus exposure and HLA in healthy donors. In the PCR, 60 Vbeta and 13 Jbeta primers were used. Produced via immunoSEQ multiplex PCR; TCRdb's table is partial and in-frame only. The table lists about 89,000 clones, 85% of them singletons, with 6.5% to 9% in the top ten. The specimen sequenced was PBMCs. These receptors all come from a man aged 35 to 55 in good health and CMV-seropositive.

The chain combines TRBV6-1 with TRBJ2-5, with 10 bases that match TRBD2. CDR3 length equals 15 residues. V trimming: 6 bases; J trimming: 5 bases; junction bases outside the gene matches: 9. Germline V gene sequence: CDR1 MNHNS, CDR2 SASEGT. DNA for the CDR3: TGTGCCAGCAGGGAGGCTAGCGGGGGTAGGGAGACCCAGTACTTC. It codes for CASREASGGRETQYF.

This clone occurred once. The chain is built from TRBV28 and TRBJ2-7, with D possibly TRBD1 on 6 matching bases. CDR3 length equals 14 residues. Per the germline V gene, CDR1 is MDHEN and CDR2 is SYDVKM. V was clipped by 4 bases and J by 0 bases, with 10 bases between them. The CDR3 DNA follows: TGTGCCAGCAGTTGGGACACCCGCTCCTACGAGCAGTACTTC. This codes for CASSWDTRSYEQYF.

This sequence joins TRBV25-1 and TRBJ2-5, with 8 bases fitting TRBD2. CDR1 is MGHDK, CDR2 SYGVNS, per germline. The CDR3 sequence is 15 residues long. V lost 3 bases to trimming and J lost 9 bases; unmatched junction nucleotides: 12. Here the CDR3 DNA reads TGTGCCAGCAGTGACTCCGCGGGGGGCCCGGGAGCCCAGTACTTC. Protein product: CASSDSAGGPGAQYF.

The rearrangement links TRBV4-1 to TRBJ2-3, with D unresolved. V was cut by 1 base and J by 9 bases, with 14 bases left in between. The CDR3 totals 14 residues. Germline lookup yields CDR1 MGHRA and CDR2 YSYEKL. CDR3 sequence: CASSQVDGALTQYF. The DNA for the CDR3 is TGCGCCAGCAGCCAAGTTGACGGAGCTTTAACGCAGTATTTT.

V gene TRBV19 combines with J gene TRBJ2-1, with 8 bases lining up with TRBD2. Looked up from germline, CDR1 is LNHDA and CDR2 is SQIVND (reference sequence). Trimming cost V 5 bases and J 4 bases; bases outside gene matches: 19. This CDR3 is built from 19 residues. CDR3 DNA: TGTGCCAGTAGTGCTAGCGGGTCTGGGGCTTACGGGGCTTACAATGAGCAGTTCTTC. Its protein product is CASSASGSGAYGAYNEQFF.

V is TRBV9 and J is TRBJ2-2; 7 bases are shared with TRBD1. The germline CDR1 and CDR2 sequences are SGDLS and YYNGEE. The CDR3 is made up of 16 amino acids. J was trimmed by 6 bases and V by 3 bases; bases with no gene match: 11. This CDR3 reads CASSARQGFNSGELFF. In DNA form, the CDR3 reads TGTGCCAGCAGCGCCCGACAGGGTTTCAATTCCGGGGAGCTGTTTTTT.

This chain's CDR3 is CASSATGSEQYF. The CDR3 DNA reads TGTGCCAGCAGCGCTACAGGGAGCGAGCAGTACTTC. This sequence joins TRBV9 and TRBJ2-7; a possible D gene is TRBD1 (6 bases). Germline loops: CDR1 SGDLS, CDR2 YYNGEE. The V end lost 3 bases, the J end lost 6 bases, and 10 bases lay between the germline ends. The length of the CDR3 is 12 residues.

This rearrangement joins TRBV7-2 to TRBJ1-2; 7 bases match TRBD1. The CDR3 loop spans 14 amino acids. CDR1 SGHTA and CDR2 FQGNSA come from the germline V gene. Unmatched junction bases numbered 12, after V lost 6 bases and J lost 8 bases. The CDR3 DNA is TGTGCCAGCAGTCGCGACAGGGCCTCGGAAGGCTACACCTTC. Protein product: CASSRDRASEGYTF. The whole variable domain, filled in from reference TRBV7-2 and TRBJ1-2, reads GAGVSQSPSNKVTEKGKDVELRCDPISGHTALYWYRQSLGQGLEFLIYFQGNSAPDKSGLPSDRFSAERTGGSVSTLTIQRTQQEDSAVYLCASSRDRASEGYTFGSGTRLTVV.

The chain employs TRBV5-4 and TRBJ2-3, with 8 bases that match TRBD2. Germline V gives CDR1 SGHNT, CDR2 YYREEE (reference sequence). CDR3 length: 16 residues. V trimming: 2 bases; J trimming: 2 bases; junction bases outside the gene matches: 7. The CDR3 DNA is TGTGCCAGCAGCTTAGCGGGGGCCCGTCTCACAGATACGCAGTATTTT. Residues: CASSLAGARLTDTQYF. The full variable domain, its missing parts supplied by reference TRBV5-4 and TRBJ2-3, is ETGVTQSPTHLIKTRGQQVTLRCSSQSGHNTVSWYQQALGQGPQFIFQYYREEENGRGNFPPRFSGLQFPNYSSELNVNALELDDSALYLCASSLAGARLTDTQYFGPGTRLTVL.

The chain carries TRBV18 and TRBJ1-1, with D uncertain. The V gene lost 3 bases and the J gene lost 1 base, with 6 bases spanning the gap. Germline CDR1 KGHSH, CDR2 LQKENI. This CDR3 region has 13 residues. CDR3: CASSPGRNTEAFF. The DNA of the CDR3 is TGTGCCAGCTCACCGGGGAGGAACACTGAAGCTTTCTTT. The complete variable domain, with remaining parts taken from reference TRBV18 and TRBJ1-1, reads NAGVMQNPRHLVRRRGQEARLRCSPMKGHSHVYWYRQLPEEGLKFMVYLQKENIIDESGMPKERFSAEFPKEGPSILRIQQVVRGDSAAYFCASSPGRNTEAFFGQGTRLTVV.

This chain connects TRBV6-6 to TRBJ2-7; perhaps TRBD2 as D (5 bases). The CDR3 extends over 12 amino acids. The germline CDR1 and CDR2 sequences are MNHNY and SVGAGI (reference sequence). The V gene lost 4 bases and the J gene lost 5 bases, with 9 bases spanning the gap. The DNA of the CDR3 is TGTGCCAGCAGTTTCCTCGGGGACGAGCAGTACTTC. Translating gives CASSFLGDEQYF.

In DNA, the CDR3 is TGTGCCAGTAGTCCTTTCCCACAGGGGTCCGTTTATGAAAAACTGTTTTTT. Protein sequence: CASSPFPQGSVYEKLFF. The rearrangement uses TRBV19 and TRBJ1-4; 7 nucleotides match TRBD1. This CDR3 region has 17 residues. Trimming took 5 bases from V and 6 from J; bases not matched to a gene: 15. Per germline, CDR1 LNHDA and CDR2 SQIVND (reference sequence).

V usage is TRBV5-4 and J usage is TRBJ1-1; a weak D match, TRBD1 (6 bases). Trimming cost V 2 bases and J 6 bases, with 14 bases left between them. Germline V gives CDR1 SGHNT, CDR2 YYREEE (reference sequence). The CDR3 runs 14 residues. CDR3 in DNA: TGTGCCAGCAGCTTTGAACAGGGAGCTGCTGAAGCTTTCTTT. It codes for CASSFEQGAAEAFF.

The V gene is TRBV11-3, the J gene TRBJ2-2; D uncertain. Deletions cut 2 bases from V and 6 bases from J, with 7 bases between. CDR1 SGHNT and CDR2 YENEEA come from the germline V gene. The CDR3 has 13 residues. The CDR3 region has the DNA TGTGCCAGCAGCTTAACCTCGGCCGGGGAGCTGTTTTTT. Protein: CASSLTSAGELFF.

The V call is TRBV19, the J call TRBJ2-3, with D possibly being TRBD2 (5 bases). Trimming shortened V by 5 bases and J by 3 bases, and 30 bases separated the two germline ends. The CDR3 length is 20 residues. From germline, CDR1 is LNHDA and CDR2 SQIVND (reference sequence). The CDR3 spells CASSRGLQAGALGGTDTQYF. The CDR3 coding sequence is TGTGCCAGTAGTCGTGGGCTTCAGGCGGGTGCCTTAGGTGGAACAGATACGCAGTATTTT.

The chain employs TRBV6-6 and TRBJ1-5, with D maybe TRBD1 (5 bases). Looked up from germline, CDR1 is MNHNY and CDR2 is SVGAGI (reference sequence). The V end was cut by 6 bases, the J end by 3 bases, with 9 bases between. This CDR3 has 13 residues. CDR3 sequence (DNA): TGTGCCAGCAGCAGGGAACACAATCAGCCCCAGCATTTT. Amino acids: CASSREHNQPQHF.

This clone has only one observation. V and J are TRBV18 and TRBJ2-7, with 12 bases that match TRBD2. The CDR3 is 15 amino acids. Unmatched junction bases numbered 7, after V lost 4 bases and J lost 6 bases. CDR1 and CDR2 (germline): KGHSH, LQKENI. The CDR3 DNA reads TGTGCCAGCTCACTCGCTCTAGCGGGGGGGCGCGAGCAGTACTTC. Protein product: CASSLALAGGREQYF. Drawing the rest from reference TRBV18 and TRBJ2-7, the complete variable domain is NAGVMQNPRHLVRRRGQEARLRCSPMKGHSHVYWYRQLPEEGLKFMVYLQKENIIDESGMPKERFSAEFPKEGPSILRIQQVVRGDSAAYFCASSLALAGGREQYFGPGTRLTVT.

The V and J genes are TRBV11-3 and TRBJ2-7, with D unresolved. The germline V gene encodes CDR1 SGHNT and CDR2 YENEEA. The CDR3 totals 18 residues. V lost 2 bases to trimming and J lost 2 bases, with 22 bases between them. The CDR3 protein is CASSLPVAYTRNPYEQYF. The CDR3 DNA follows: TGTGCCAGCAGCTTACCCGTGGCCTATACGAGGAATCCCTACGAGCAGTACTTC.

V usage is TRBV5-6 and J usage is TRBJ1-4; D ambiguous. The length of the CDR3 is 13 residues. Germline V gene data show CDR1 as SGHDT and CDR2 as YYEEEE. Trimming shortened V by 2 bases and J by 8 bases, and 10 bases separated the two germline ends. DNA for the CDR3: TGTGCCAGCAGCTTAATCCTAGAAGAAAAACTGTTTTTT. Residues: CASSLILEEKLFF.

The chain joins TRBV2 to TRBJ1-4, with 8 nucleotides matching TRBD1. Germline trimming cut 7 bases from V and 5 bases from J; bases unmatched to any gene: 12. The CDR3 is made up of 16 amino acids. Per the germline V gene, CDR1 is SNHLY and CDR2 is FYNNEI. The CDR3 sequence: CASMFRGRARNEKLFF. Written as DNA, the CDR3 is TGTGCCAGCATGTTCAGGGGGCGAGCGAGAAATGAAAAACTGTTTTTT.

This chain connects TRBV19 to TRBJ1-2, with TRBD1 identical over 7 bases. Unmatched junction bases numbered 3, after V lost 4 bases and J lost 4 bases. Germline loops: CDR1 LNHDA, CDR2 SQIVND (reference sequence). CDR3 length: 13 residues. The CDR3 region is CASSTGTAYGYTF. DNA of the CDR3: TGTGCCAGTAGTACGGGGACAGCCTATGGCTACACCTTC.

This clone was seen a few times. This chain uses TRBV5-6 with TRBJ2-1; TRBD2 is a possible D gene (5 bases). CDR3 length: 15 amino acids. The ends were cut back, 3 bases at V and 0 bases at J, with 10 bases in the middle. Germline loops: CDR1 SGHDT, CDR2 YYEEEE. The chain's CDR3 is CASSSASGSYNEQFF. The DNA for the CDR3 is TGTGCCAGCAGCTCCGCCAGCGGCTCCTACAATGAGCAGTTCTTC.

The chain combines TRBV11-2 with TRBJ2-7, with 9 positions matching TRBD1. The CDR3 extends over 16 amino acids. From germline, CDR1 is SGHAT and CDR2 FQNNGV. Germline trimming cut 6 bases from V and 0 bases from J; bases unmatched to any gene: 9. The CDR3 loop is CASSLKGQGSSYEQYF. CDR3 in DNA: TGTGCCAGCAGTCTCAAGGGACAGGGAAGCTCCTACGAGCAGTACTTC.

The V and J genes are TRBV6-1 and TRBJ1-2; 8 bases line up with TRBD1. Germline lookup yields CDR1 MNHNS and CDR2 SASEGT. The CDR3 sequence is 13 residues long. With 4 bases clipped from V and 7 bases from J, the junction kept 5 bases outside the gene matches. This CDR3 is CASSATGVRGYTF. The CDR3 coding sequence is TGTGCCAGCAGTGCGACAGGGGTTCGTGGCTACACCTTC.

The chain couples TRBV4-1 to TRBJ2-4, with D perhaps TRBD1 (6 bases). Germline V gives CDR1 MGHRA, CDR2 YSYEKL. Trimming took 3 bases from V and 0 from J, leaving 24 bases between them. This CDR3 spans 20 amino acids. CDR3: CASSQTRTAVLSLAKNIQYF. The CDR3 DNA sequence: TGCGCCAGCAGCCAGACCCGGACAGCAGTATTATCTCTAGCCAAAAACATTCAGTACTTC.

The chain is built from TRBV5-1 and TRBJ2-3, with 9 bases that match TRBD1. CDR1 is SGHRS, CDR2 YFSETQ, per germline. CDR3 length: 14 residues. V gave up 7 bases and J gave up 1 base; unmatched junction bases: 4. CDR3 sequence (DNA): TGCGCCAGCTCGACAGGGGGGGGCACAGATACGCAGTATTTT. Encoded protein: CASSTGGGTDTQYF. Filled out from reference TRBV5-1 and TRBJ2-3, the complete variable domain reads KAGVTQTPRYLIKTRGQQVTLSCSPISGHRSVSWYQQTPGQGLQFLFEYFSETQRNKGNFPGRFSGRQFSNSRSEMNVSTLELGDSALYLCASSTGGGTDTQYFGPGTRLTVL.

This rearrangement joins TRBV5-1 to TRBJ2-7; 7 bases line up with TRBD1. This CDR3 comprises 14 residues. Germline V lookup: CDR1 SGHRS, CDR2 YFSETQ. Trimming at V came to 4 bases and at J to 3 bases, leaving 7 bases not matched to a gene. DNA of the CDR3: TGCGCCAGCAGCCGCACCGGGACAGACTACGAGCAGTACTTC. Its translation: CASSRTGTDYEQYF.